This entry concerns a single TCR beta chain. Its antigen is not yet known. Within one base of it there is no much larger clone, and no base qualities were kept. This entry is derived from a study of blood T cell repertoires in COVID-19 (dated by TCRdb to 2019 to 2021). In the study overall: Samples covering the acute and convalescent phases of COVID-19 were provided by collaborators in the United States, Italy and Spain. The prospective study material was composed of cDNA or gDNA derived from T cells, B-cell-depleted T cells, or PBMCs. The dataset comprised deeply sampled blood TCRbeta repertoires from subjects exposed to, actively infected with, or recovered from COVID-19. A freely available public database, intended as a resource for researchers studying the immune response to SARS-CoV-2, is where the repertoires were released. Samples were obtained from the ongoing ImmuneRACE study (first 160 participants) and from about 1,300 subjects provided by 6 global collaborators. The sample metadata nearly always contained a de-identified subject ID, COVID-19 status, age in years and sex. HLA class I and class II types, where available, came from metadata supplied by the sample provider rather than from assay-based typing. Paper-wide results and their limitations: How much clinical and demographic metadata was included differed by source and by participant, and the metadata was provided uncurated.

The immunoSEQ Assay, a bias-controlled multiplex PCR, was used to amplify TCRbeta CDR3 regions from genomic DNA. Per the original workflow: Nucleated cell counts per sample were estimated from amplification of reference gene primers within the assay. Sequence reads were collapsed and filtered to measure the absolute abundance of every unique TCRbeta CDR3 rearrangement. For each sample, productive Simpson clonality was calculated as the square root of Simpson's diversity index across productive rearrangements. TCRdb carries this immuneACCESS record with in-frame sequences only. Its versions omit some clonotypes, under half of them owing to an unresolved V gene in the studies checked, with the rest unexplained. V and J calls and clone size are those listed in that table; D and trimming were worked out from the DNA. The sample profile shows 150,000 to 200,000 clones; under 95% of them were found once. The ten most abundant clones make up less than 2.5% of the sample.

Whole blood was collected in K2EDTA tubes by collaborating institutions according to the institutions' own protocols. For TCRbeta analysis, collaborator samples were shipped as frozen whole blood, as isolated PBMCs, or as DNA extracted from either sample type. The sequenced material came from peripheral blood. The source is a young man with acute or convalescent COVID-19.

The CDR3 is CASSLFGQGNTEAFF. The nucleotide sequence reads TGTGCCAGCAGCTTATTCGGACAGGGAAACACTGAAGCTTTCTTT. In this chain, TRBV7-6 is recombined with TRBJ1-1; 8 central bases correspond to TRBD1. Spanning cysteine to phenylalanine, the CDR3 consists of 15 amino acids. Only the CDR3 DNA stays, 45 bases, in frame from base 1. Compared with germline, V lacks 2 bases and J lacks 2 bases; bases without a gene match: 4. Looking up the germline V gene yields CDR1 SGHVS and CDR2 FNYEAQ.